These T cell receptor beta chains were read from a single sample in a study of Ad26.COV2.S vaccination and SARS-CoV-2 variants. Measured with immunoSEQ multiplex PCR; TCRdb has only the in-frame clones, and not every one. This sample has some 190,000 clones, with 70% to 90% found just once. The sequences come from peripheral blood, collected after recovery from COVID-19. The receptors come from a human donor who had recovered from COVID-19. Both conserved end residues are part of each CDR3. D genes are given only for firm matches. The listing skips clone size in some rows; elsewhere it reads once, few, many or a size class.

D	V	size	J	CDR3	DNA
-	TRBV11-2	-	TRBJ1-1	CASSNYRVGAFF	TGTGCCAGCAGCAACTACAGGGTTGGAGCTTTCTTT
-	TRBV3-1/TRBV3-2	-	TRBJ2-1	CASSPTPELREQFF	TGTGCCAGCAGCCCGACCCCGGAACTTCGAGAGCAGTTCTTC
-	TRBV5-8	-	TRBJ1-3	CASSLDRASGNTIYF	TGTGCCAGCAGCTTGGACAGGGCCTCTGGAAACACCATATATTTT
TRBD2	TRBV7-9	-	TRBJ2-7	CASSPGLAGAHEQYF	TGTGCCAGCAGCCCAGGACTAGCGGGAGCCCACGAGCAGTACTTC
TRBD2	TRBV19	-	TRBJ2-1	CALSRGLGHEQFF	TGTGCGCTATCAAGGGGACTAGGGCATGAGCAGTTCTTC
-	TRBV7-9	-	TRBJ2-1	CASSAEGGPRNEQFF	TGTGCCAGCAGCGCTGAGGGGGGGCCGAGGAATGAGCAGTTCTTC
-	TRBV7-9	few	TRBJ1-1	CASSWGRETEAFF	TGTGCCAGCAGCTGGGGGAGAGAAACTGAAGCTTTCTTT
-	TRBV6-1	-	TRBJ2-7	CASSDSLPYEQYF	TGTGCCAGCAGTGATTCGCTCCCCTACGAGCAGTACTTC
-	TRBV12-3/TRBV12-4	-	TRBJ1-5	CASSPPRQPQHF	TGTGCCAGCAGCCCTCCCCGGCAGCCCCAGCATTTT
TRBD1	TRBV4-2	few	TRBJ1-5	CASSRQGEGNQPQHF	TGTGCCAGCAGCCGGCAGGGGGAGGGCAATCAGCCCCAGCATTTT
-	TRBV19	-	TRBJ2-4	CASSGGLNIQYF	TGTGCCAGTAGTGGGGGCCTGAACATTCAGTACTTC
-	TRBV5-1	-	TRBJ2-3	CASSSGPGATQYF	TGCGCCAGCAGCTCAGGGCCGGGCGCAACGCAGTATTTT
-	TRBV7-8	-	TRBJ2-1	CASSLSIRVGSYNEQFF	TGTGCCAGCAGCCTTAGTATTAGGGTAGGGTCCTACAATGAGCAGTTCTTC
-	TRBV2	-	TRBJ1-1	CASKEGGPTEAFF	TGTGCCAGCAAGGAGGGGGGGCCCACTGAAGCTTTCTTT
-	TRBV2	-	TRBJ1-2	CASRTDSYYGYTF	TGTGCCAGCAGGACAGACTCCTACTATGGCTACACCTTC
TRBD1	TRBV7-2	-	TRBJ2-1	CASSFTGVGNEQFF	TGTGCCAGCAGCTTTACAGGGGTTGGAAATGAGCAGTTCTTC
-	TRBV29-1	-	TRBJ1-3	CSVGRDSGNTIYF	TGCAGCGTTGGCAGGGACTCTGGAAACACCATATATTTT
-	TRBV6-5	once	TRBJ2-2	CAGLGTANTGELFF	TGTGCCGGCTTAGGGACGGCAAACACCGGGGAGCTGTTTTTT
-	TRBV2	-	TRBJ1-1	CASGQRGGNTEAFF	TGTGCCAGCGGTCAAAGGGGGGGGAACACTGAAGCTTTCTTT
-	TRBV5-1	-	TRBJ2-1	CASSLASRLESFNEQFF	TGCGCCAGCAGCTTGGCCTCCAGGTTGGAATCCTTTAATGAGCAGTTCTTC
-	TRBV6-5	-	TRBJ1-5	CASSYKVRLPNQPQHF	TGTGCCAGCAGTTACAAGGTACGCTTGCCTAATCAGCCCCAGCATTTT
TRBD2	TRBV29-1	-	TRBJ2-7	CSVDRTSDQPYEQYF	TGCAGCGTTGACCGGACTAGCGACCAACCCTACGAGCAGTACTTC
-	TRBV7-9	-	TRBJ2-7	CASRRTSSYEQYF	TGTGCCAGCAGAAGGACGTCCTCCTACGAGCAGTACTTC
TRBD2	TRBV9	once	TRBJ2-1	CASSFRLAGGNEQFF	TGTGCCAGCAGCTTTCGACTAGCGGGTGGGAATGAGCAGTTCTTC
-	TRBV9	-	TRBJ1-6	CASSEQGNNSPLHF	TGTGCCAGCAGCGAACAGGGCAATAATTCACCCCTCCACTTT
-	TRBV6-5	few	TRBJ1-3	CASSSDFVNTIYF	TGTGCCAGCAGTTCGGACTTTGTTAACACCATATATTTT
-	TRBV27	once	TRBJ2-5	CASSFGVEETQYF	TGTGCCAGCAGTTTCGGCGTGGAAGAGACCCAGTACTTC
-	TRBV25-1	-	TRBJ1-3	CASSEVGFGNTIYF	TGTGCCAGCAGTGAAGTCGGTTTTGGAAACACCATATATTTT
-	TRBV19	-	TRBJ1-5	CASSPTASNQPQHF	TGTGCCAGTAGCCCGACAGCTAGCAATCAGCCCCAGCATTTT
-	TRBV4-2	-	TRBJ1-5	CASSQGRANQPQHF	TGTGCCAGCAGCCAAGGACGGGCGAATCAGCCCCAGCATTTT
TRBD1	TRBV27	few	TRBJ1-1	CASSRTGAVSQAFF	TGTGCCAGCAGCCGGACAGGGGCCGTATCTCAGGCTTTCTTT
-	TRBV19	-	TRBJ2-3	CASSPLASTDTQYF	TGTGCCAGTAGTCCTCTAGCTAGCACAGATACGCAGTATTTT
TRBD1	TRBV2	-	TRBJ2-5	CASEGQDQETQYF	TGTGCCAGCGAAGGACAGGACCAAGAGACCCAGTACTTC
-	TRBV28	-	TRBJ1-2	CASSSGHPNYGYTF	TGTGCCAGCAGCTCTGGACACCCAAACTATGGCTACACCTTC
TRBD2	TRBV7-2	-	TRBJ2-7	CASSLASAGGLYEQYF	TGTGCCAGCAGCTTAGCATCAGCGGGAGGGCTCTACGAGCAGTACTTC
TRBD2	TRBV6-6	-	TRBJ2-7	CASSLSGLAGAPGEQYF	TGTGCCAGCAGTCTCTCGGGACTAGCGGGGGCCCCTGGGGAGCAGTACTTC
TRBD1	TRBV13	-	TRBJ2-7	CASSPGQGVDEQYF	TGTGCCAGCAGCCCGGGACAGGGGGTGGACGAGCAGTACTTC
-	TRBV9	-	TRBJ2-1	CASSGSHNEQFF	TGTGCCAGCAGCGGGTCTCACAATGAGCAGTTCTTC
-	TRBV18	-	TRBJ1-1	CASSPRRTNTEAFF	TGTGCCAGCTCACCAAGACGGACCAACACTGAAGCTTTCTTT
-	TRBV19	-	TRBJ2-7	CASNPGEMADEQYF	TGTGCCAGTAACCCGGGAGAAATGGCAGACGAGCAGTACTTC
-	TRBV7-6	-	TRBJ2-2	CASSFLSIQGTGELFF	TGTGCCAGCAGCTTCCTGTCCATTCAGGGCACCGGGGAGCTGTTTTTT
-	TRBV30	once	TRBJ2-1	CAWGALDEQFF	TGTGCCTGGGGGGCCCTCGATGAGCAGTTCTTC
-	TRBV7-9	-	TRBJ2-2	CASSAGWGTGELFF	TGTGCCAGCAGCGCAGGATGGGGAACCGGGGAGCTGTTTTTT
TRBD1	TRBV6-5	-	TRBJ2-2	CASSYSPTGLTGELFF	TGTGCCAGCAGTTACTCCCCGACAGGGCTTACCGGGGAGCTGTTTTTT
-	TRBV19	-	TRBJ1-4	CASSYGTREKLFF	TGTGCCAGTAGTTATGGGACGAGGGAAAAACTGTTTTTT
-	TRBV6-4	-	TRBJ1-2	CASSEGYGYTF	TGTGCCAGCAGTGAGGGCTATGGCTACACCTTC
TRBD1	TRBV28	-	TRBJ2-5	CASSLAGQGRETQYF	TGTGCCAGCAGTTTGGCGGGACAGGGCAGAGAGACCCAGTACTTC
TRBD1	TRBV7-8	-	TRBJ1-1	CASSQGGAFF	TGTGCCAGCAGCCAGGGGGGGGCTTTCTTT
-	TRBV2	-	TRBJ2-3	CASTPSLDTQYF	TGTGCCAGCACCCCCAGCCTCGATACGCAGTATTTT
-	TRBV4-1	once	TRBJ2-7	CASSQDLTDYEQYF	TGCGCCAGCAGCCAAGATTTAACGGACTACGAGCAGTACTTC
TRBD1	TRBV4-1	-	TRBJ1-6	CASSQGRQGRRGSPLHF	TGCGCCAGCAGCCAAGGAAGACAGGGCCGGAGGGGTTCACCCCTCCACTTT
TRBD1	TRBV3-1/TRBV3-2	-	TRBJ1-1	CASSLRDREAFF	TGTGCCAGCAGCCTCCGGGACAGGGAGGCTTTCTTT
-	TRBV2	once	TRBJ1-6	CASSNQARVGNSPLHF	TGTGCCAGCAGTAACCAGGCGAGGGTGGGGAATTCACCCCTCCACTTT
TRBD1	TRBV27	once	TRBJ2-2	CASSPYRGANTGELFF	TGTGCCAGCAGTCCGTACAGGGGGGCGAACACCGGGGAGCTGTTTTTT
-	TRBV9	-	TRBJ2-2	CASSVVGQPNTGELFF	TGTGCCAGCAGCGTAGTGGGGCAACCGAACACCGGGGAGCTGTTTTTT
-	TRBV19	-	TRBJ1-5	CASSIQDPWGNQPQHF	TGTGCCAGTAGTATTCAGGATCCTTGGGGCAATCAGCCCCAGCATTTT
-	TRBV7-3	-	TRBJ1-2	CASSLYQRGGYTF	TGTGCCAGCAGCTTATACCAGCGAGGAGGCTACACCTTC
TRBD1	TRBV7-9	-	TRBJ2-1	CASSLPLDRDNNEQFF	TGTGCCAGCAGCTTACCTCTGGACAGGGACAACAATGAGCAGTTCTTC
-	TRBV19	-	TRBJ2-7	CASSISDRPYEQYF	TGTGCCAGTAGTATCTCGGACAGACCCTACGAGCAGTACTTC